The entry that follows covers one T cell receptor (beta chain) sequence. Its antigen is as yet unknown. Trimming shortened V by 0 bases and J by 11 bases, and 16 bases separated the two germline ends. The CDR3 loop spans 14 amino acids. This specimen belongs to a study of blood T cells in healthy people across ages. Then a second PCR, running about 7 to 11 cycles, was carried out with a sample-barcoded 5' primer and a J-beta primer mix. TCRdb called the 5' RACE reads again in MiXCR, with one record for every CDR3 protein. This table holds 1,300,000 or so distinct CDR3 sequences, almost 60% found once. Whole-study results and caveats: Using unsorted PBMCs precluded a conclusive naive versus antigen-experienced comparison.

This TCR was recovered from a young man in good health. Sequencing was carried out using blood. The gene calls are TRBV12-3 or TRBV12-4 and TRBJ1-1; a weak D match, TRBD1 (5 bases). DNA of the CDR3: TGTGCCAGCAGTTTAGCGGGGCCTCACACTGGGGCTTTCTTT. This encodes CASSLAGPHTGAFF.